This T cell receptor beta chain is drawn from a study of cytotoxic CD8 clonotypes in ibrutinib-treated CLL. Study conclusions and caveats: Sampling of sustained-remission and progressing patients occurred at differing times.

With regard to this clone: Its antigen is still unknown.

A 1 in 200,000 to 1 in 1 million T cell depth was the sequencing target. Sequenced by immunoSEQ multiplex PCR; TCRdb stores in-frame clones only, minus some. The sample yields around 140,000 clones, around 84% seen once. V was cut by 0 bases and J by 10 bases, with 16 bases left in between. Germline-derived CDR1 and CDR2 are SGHNT and YYREEE (reference sequence). This CDR3 has 14 residues. Extraction of roughly 2 micrograms of genomic DNA from cryopreserved PBMCs supplied material for TCR beta libraries. This sequence originates from a human donor with chronic lymphocytic leukemia. This specimen was PBMCs, taken after 36 months of ibrutinib treatment. The chain has TRBV5-4 and TRBJ1-2, with D possibly TRBD1 on 5 matching bases. The CDR3 region has the DNA TGTGCCAGCAGCTTGGGGGGCAGGAATGAAGACTACACCTTC. Its translation: CASSLGGRNEDYTF.